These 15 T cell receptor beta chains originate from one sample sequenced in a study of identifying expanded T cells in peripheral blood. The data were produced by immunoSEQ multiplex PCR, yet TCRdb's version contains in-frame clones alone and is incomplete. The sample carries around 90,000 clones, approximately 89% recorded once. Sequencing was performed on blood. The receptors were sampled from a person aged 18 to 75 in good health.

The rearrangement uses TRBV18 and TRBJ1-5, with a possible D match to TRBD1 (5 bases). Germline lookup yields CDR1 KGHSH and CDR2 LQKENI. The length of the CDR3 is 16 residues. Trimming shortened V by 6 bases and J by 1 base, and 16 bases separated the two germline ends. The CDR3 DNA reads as TGTGCCAGCTCCAAGGTCGGGGGTGCGAGCAATCAGCCCCAGCATTTT. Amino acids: CASSKVGGASNQPQHF.

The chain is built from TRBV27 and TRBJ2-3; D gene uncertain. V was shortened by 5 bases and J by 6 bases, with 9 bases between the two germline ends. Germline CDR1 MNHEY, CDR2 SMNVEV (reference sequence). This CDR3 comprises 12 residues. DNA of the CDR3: TGTGCCAGCAGTACCCTTCGGGATACGCAGTATTTT. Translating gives CASSTLRDTQYF.

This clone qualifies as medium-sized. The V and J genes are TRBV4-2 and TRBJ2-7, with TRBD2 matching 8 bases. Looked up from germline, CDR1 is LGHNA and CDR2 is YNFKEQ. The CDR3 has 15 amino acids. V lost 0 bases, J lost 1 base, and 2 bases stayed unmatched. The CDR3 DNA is TGTGCCAGCAGCCAAGAGACTAGCGAGTCCTACGAGCAGTACTTC. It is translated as CASSQETSESYEQYF.

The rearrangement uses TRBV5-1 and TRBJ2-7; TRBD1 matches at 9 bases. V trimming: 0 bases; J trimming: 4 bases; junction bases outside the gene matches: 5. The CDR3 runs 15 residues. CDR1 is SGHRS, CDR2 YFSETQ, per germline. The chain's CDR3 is CASSLVYRGRYEQYF. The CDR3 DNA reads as TGCGCCAGCAGCTTGGTCTACAGGGGGCGGTACGAGCAGTACTTC.

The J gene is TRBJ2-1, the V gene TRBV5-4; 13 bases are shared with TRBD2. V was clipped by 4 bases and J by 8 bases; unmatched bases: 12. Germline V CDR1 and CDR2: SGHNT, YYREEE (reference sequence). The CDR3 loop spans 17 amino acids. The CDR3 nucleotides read TGTGCCAGCAGCCTCCCGAGGGGGACTAGCGGGGTCTATGAGCAGTTCTTC. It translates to CASSLPRGTSGVYEQFF. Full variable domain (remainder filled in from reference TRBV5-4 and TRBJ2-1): ETGVTQSPTHLIKTRGQQVTLRCSSQSGHNTVSWYQQALGQGPQFIFQYYREEENGRGNFPPRFSGLQFPNYSSELNVNALELDDSALYLCASSLPRGTSGVYEQFFGPGTRLTVL.

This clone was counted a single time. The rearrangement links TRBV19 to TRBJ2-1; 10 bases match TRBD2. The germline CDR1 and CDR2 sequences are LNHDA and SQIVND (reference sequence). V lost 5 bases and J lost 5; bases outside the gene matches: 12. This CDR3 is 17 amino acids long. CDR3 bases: TGTGCCAGTAGTTTAACCCTAGAGCGGGAGGGAAACAATGAGCAGTTCTTC. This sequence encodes CASSLTLEREGNNEQFF.

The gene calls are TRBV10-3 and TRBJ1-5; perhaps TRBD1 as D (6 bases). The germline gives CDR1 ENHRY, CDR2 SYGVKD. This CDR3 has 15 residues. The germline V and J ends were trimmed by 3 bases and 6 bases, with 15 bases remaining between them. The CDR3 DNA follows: TGTGCCATCAGTGATGGGGGCAGGGTAATTCAGCCCCAGCATTTT. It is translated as CAISDGGRVIQPQHF.

CDR3 in amino acids: CASSQPQLNEKLFF. DNA for the CDR3: TGCGCCAGCAGCCAACCTCAGCTCAATGAAAAACTGTTTTTT. The chain carries TRBV4-1 and TRBJ1-4; no definite D call. V was trimmed by 2 bases and J by 5 bases, leaving 9 bases between them. This CDR3 region has 14 residues. Per the germline V gene, CDR1 is MGHRA and CDR2 is YSYEKL.

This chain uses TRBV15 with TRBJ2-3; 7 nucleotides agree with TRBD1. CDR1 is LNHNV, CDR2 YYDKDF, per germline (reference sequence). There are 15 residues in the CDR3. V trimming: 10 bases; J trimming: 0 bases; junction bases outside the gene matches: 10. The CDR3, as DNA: TGTGCCAGCGGACGAGGGGACAGCAGCACAGATACGCAGTATTTT. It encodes CASGRGDSSTDTQYF.

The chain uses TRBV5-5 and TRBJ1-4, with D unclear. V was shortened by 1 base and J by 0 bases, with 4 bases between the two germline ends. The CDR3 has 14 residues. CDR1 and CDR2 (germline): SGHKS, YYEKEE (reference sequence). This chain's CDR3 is CASSLIATNEKLFF. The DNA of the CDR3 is TGTGCCAGCAGCTTGATAGCAACTAATGAAAAACTGTTTTTT.

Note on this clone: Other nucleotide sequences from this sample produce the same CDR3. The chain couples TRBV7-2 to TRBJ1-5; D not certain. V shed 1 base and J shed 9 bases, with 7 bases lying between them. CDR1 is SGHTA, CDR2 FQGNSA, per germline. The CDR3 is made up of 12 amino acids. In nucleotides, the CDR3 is TGTGCCAGCAGCTTAGTGGGCCGGCCCCAGCATTTT. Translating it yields CASSLVGRPQHF. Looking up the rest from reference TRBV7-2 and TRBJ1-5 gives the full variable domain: GAGVSQSPSNKVTEKGKDVELRCDPISGHTALYWYRQSLGQGLEFLIYFQGNSAPDKSGLPSDRFSAERTGGSVSTLTIQRTQQEDSAVYLCASSLVGRPQHFGDGTRLSIL.

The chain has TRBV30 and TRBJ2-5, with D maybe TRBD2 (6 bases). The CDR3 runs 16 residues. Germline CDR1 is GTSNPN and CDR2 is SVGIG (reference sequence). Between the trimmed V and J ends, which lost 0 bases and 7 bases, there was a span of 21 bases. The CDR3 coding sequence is TGTGCCTGGAGTGTAAAGGCGACTAGTCGGGCGGGGACCCAGTACTTC. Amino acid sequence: CAWSVKATSRAGTQYF.

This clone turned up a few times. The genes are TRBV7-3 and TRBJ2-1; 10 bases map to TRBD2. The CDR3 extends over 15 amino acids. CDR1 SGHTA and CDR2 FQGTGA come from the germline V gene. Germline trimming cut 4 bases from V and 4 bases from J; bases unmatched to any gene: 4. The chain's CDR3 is CASSSGTSEYNEQFF. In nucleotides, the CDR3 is TGTGCCAGCAGCTCAGGGACTAGCGAATACAATGAGCAGTTCTTC.

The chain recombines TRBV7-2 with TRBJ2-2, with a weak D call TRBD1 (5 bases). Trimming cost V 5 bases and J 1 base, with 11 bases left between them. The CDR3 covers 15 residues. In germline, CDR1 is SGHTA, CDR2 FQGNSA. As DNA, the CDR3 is TGTGCCAGCAGCCCAAAAACAGGGAACACCGGGGAGCTGTTTTTT. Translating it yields CASSPKTGNTGELFF.

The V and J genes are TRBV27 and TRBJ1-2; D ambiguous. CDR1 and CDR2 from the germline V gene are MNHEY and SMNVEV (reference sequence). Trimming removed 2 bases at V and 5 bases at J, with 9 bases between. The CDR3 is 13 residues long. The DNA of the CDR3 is TGTGCCAGCAGTTTACTAGGACCTTATGGCTACACCTTC. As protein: CASSLLGPYGYTF.